This paragraph reports one TCR beta chain. These data originate in a study of T cell changes during pregnancy in multiple sclerosis. Method: immunoSEQ multiplex PCR; TCRdb's copy keeps in-frame clones and lacks some. The table lists about 68,000 clones, roughly nine tenths of them singletons. CDR1 SGHNT and CDR2 YYREEE come from the germline V gene (reference sequence). J lost 5 bases, V lost 0 bases, and 2 bases had no gene match. The CDR3 loop spans 13 amino acids. The chain has TRBV5-4 and TRBJ2-7, with 7 bases matching TRBD2. The receptor was derived from a female donor with multiple sclerosis, enrolled in a pregnancy study. The specimen comprised peripheral blood, sampled in the third trimester of pregnancy. This CDR3 reads CASSLGLANEQYF. Written as DNA, the CDR3 is TGTGCCAGCAGCTTGGGACTAGCAAACGAGCAGTACTTC.